Presented here are 12 T cell receptor beta chains from one specimen sequenced in a study of radiotherapy plus CTLA-4 blockade in lung cancer. Assay: immunoSEQ multiplex PCR; the TCRdb copy retains only in-frame clones and omits some. The sample yields around 45,000 clones, about 88% seen once. The sequenced sample was peripheral blood, obtained from a patient treated with radiotherapy plus ipilimumab. Receptors originate from a human donor with non-small cell lung cancer whose response to radiotherapy plus ipilimumab could not be evaluated.

The rearrangement uses TRBV6-5 and TRBJ1-1; unclear D gene. CDR1 MNHEY and CDR2 SVGAGI come from the germline V gene. The V end was cut by 6 bases, the J end by 4 bases, with 12 bases between. The CDR3 consists of 13 residues. The chain's CDR3 is CASSQDVSTEAFF. CDR3 bases: TGTGCCAGCAGCCAGGATGTGAGCACTGAAGCTTTCTTT.

This clone was counted a few times. The CDR3 is CASSEGDSNQPQHF. The CDR3 coding sequence is TGTGCCAGCAGTGAGGGGGATAGCAATCAGCCCCAGCATTTT. This sequence joins TRBV6-5 and TRBJ1-5, with a weak D call TRBD1 (6 bases). The CDR3 runs 14 residues. Looked up from germline, CDR1 is MNHEY and CDR2 is SVGAGI. The germline V and J ends were trimmed by 5 bases and 0 bases, with 8 bases remaining between them.

The rearrangement joins TRBV20-1 to TRBJ2-5; D remains unclear. The ends were cut back, 1 base at V and 6 bases at J, with 3 bases in the middle. CDR3 length: 10 residues. The germline CDR1 and CDR2 sequences are DFQATT and SNEGSKA (reference sequence). The CDR3 region is CSARAQTQYF. The CDR3 DNA reads TGCAGTGCTAGAGCTCAGACCCAGTACTTC.

This clone was counted once. The gene calls are TRBV7-8 and TRBJ2-3, with D perhaps TRBD2 (6 bases). This CDR3 is built from 16 residues. CDR1 SGHVS and CDR2 FQNEAQ come from the germline V gene. Deletions cut 1 base from V and 4 bases from J, with 15 bases between. The CDR3 nucleotides read TGTGCCAGCAGCTTAGTTTCTAAAGCGGGCCCAGATACGCAGTATTTT. It yields the protein CASSLVSKAGPDTQYF.

J is TRBJ1-5 and V is TRBV7-2, with TRBD1 identical over 8 bases. The CDR3 is 15 residues long. Looked up from germline, CDR1 is SGHTA and CDR2 is FQGNSA. The J segment lost 1 base and the V segment lost 5 bases, leaving 4 bases of the junction unmatched. Written as DNA, the CDR3 is TGTGCCAGCAGCGAAAACAGGGGGAGCAATCAGCCCCAGCATTTT. Protein: CASSENRGSNQPQHF.

The chain links TRBV25-1 to TRBJ2-5, with D possibly TRBD1 on 5 matching bases. V was trimmed by 0 bases and J by 1 base, leaving 6 bases between them. CDR3 length equals 14 residues. In germline, CDR1 is MGHDK, CDR2 SYGVNS. The CDR3 here is CASSEYRVQETQYF. The CDR3 DNA sequence: TGTGCCAGCAGTGAATACAGGGTCCAAGAGACCCAGTACTTC.

The chain employs TRBV2 and TRBJ2-2; 11 bases are shared with TRBD2. The CDR3 is made up of 15 amino acids. CDR1 is SNHLY, CDR2 FYNNEI, per germline. V was clipped by 9 bases and J by 0 bases; unmatched bases: 3. The CDR3 DNA reads TGTGCCAGATCTAGCGGGGGGCCGAACACCGGGGAGCTGTTTTTT. Its translation is CARSSGGPNTGELFF.

This chain connects TRBV6-6 to TRBJ1-1, with 7 positions matching TRBD1. The CDR3 spans 14 residues. V dropped 6 bases and J dropped 1; count of bases not matched to a gene: 5. The germline V gene encodes CDR1 MNHNY and CDR2 SVGAGI (reference sequence). In DNA form, the CDR3 reads TGTGCCAGCAGAAACCGGGACAGGAACACTGAAGCTTTCTTT. Translated, it gives CASRNRDRNTEAFF.

This chain uses TRBV6-5 with TRBJ2-7; 8 bases are shared with TRBD2. The CDR3 is made up of 16 amino acids. The V gene end was trimmed by 2 bases and the J gene end by 3 bases; junction bases not matched to a gene: 9. Germline assignment: CDR1 MNHEY and CDR2 SVGAGI. The CDR3 reads CASSYPPAGGSYEQYF. Here the CDR3 DNA reads TGTGCCAGCAGTTACCCCCCTGCGGGAGGCAGCTACGAGCAGTACTTC.

The chain couples TRBV6-1 to TRBJ1-4; D unresolved. Germline CDR1 reads MNHNS; CDR2 reads SASEGT. CDR3 size: 15 residues. Trimming left V 2 bases short and J 8 bases short, with 15 bases between. The CDR3 region has the DNA TGTGCCAGCAGTGAACTCCGGGTCCGGCGGGAAAAACTGTTTTTT. Protein sequence: CASSELRVRREKLFF.

V is TRBV5-1 and J is TRBJ2-6, with 7 bases identical to TRBD1. The ends lost 3 bases at V and 3 bases at J; junction bases unmatched: 6. The CDR3 runs 16 residues. Germline values: CDR1 SGHRS, CDR2 YFSETQ. CDR3: CASSSGRDSGANVLTF. The CDR3 nucleotides read TGCGCCAGCAGCTCTGGCAGGGACAGTGGGGCCAACGTCCTGACTTTC.

This sequence joins TRBV27 and TRBJ2-7; possibly TRBD1 for D (6 bases). This CDR3 contains 14 residues. V dropped 5 bases and J dropped 7 bases, with 18 bases sitting between them. Germline V CDR1 and CDR2: MNHEY, SMNVEV (reference sequence). CDR3 sequence reads: CASSGGTPTGEQYF. The CDR3 DNA follows: TGTGCCAGCAGTGGTGGGACACCGACTGGGGAGCAGTACTTC.